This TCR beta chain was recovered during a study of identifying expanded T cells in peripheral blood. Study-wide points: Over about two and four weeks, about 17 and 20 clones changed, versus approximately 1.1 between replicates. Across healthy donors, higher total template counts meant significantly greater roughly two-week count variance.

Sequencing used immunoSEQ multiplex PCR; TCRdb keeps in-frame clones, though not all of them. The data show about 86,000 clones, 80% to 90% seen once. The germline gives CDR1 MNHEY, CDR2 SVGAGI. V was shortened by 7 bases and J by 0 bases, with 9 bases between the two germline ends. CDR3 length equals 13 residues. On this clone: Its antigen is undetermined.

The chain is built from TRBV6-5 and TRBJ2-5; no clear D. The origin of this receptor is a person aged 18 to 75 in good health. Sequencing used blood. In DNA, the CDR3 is TGTGCCAGCACTGAAGCGTACCAAGAGACCCAGTACTTC. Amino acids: CASTEAYQETQYF.